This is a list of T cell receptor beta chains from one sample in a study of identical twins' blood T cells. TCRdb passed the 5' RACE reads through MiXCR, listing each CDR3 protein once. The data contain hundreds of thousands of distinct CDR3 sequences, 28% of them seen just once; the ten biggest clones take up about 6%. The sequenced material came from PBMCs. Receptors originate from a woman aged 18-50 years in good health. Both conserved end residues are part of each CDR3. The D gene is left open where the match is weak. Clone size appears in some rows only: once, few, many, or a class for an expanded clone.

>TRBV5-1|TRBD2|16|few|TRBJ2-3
TGCGCCAGCAGCTTTTCGGGGGGAGGGAGCACAGATACGCAGTATTTT
CASSFSGGGSTDTQYF
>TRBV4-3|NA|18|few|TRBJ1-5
TGCGCCAGCAGCCAAGATCTTCCGGGGGTCGGTAGCAATCAGCCCCAGCATTTT
CASSQDLPGVGSNQPQHF
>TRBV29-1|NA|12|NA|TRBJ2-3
TGCAGCTCTCGGGACAACACAGATACGCAGTATTTT
CSSRDNTDTQYF
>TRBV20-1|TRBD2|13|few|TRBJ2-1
TGCAGTGCTAGTTCGCGGGAGACAGTTGAGCAGTTCTTC
CSASSRETVEQFF
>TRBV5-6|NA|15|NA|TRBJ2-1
TGTGCCAGCAGCTTGGTAGGAGGAGGTTACAATGAGCAGTTCTTC
CASSLVGGGYNEQFF
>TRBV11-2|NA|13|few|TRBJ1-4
TGTGCCAGCAGCTTATCGGGGGGTGAAAAACTGTTTTTT
CASSLSGGEKLFF
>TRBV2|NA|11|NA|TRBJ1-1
TGTGCCAGCATTGAATACGCTGAAGCTTTCTTT
CASIEYAEAFF
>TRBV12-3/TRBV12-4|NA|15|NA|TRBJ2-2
TGTGCCAGCAGTCGGGACCCGAATCCCACCGGGGAGCTGTTTTTT
CASSRDPNPTGELFF
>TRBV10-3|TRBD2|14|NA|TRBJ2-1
TGTACCATCAGTGGGGGGGAAGCCTACAATGAGCAGTTCTTC
CTISGGEAYNEQFF
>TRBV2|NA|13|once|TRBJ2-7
TGTGCCAGCACCTCCGGGATCTCCTACGAGCAGTACTTC
CASTSGISYEQYF
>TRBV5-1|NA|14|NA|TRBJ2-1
TGCGCCAGCAGCTTGGAAAGGACAGACAATGAGCAGTTCTTC
CASSLERTDNEQFF
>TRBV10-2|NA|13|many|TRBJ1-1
TGCGCCAGCAGTGAGGCCCGCTCGGGGGAAGCTTTCTTT
CASSEARSGEAFF
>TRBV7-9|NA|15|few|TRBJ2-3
TGTGCCAGCAGCTTAGATGGGACTAGCACAGATACGCAGTATTTT
CASSLDGTSTDTQYF
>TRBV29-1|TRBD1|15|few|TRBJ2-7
TGCAGCGTCCCCGCGGCTGAGGGGGCAAAGTACGAGCAGTACTTC
CSVPAAEGAKYEQYF
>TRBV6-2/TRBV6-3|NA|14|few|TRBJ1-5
TGTGCCAGCACTAACAGGGAGGGCAATCAGCCCCAGCATTTT
CASTNREGNQPQHF
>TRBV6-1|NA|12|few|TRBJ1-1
TGTGCCAGCAGGGCCCGGGCGGCTGAAGCTTTCTTT
CASRARAAEAFF
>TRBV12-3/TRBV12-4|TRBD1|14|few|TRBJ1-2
TGTGCCAGCAGGCGACAGGGTCTATCTTATGGCTACACCTTC
CASRRQGLSYGYTF
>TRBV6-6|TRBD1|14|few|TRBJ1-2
TGTGCCAGCAGTCTAGGGGGCGAGGACTATGGCTACACCTTC
CASSLGGEDYGYTF
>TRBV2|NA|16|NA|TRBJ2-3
TGTGCCAGCAGTCCAATCCGGGACTCGAGCACAGATACGCAGTATTTT
CASSPIRDSSTDTQYF
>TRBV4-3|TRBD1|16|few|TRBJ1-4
TGCGCCAGCAGCCAAGACGGAACAGGGGGGAATGAAAAACTGTTTTTT
CASSQDGTGGNEKLFF
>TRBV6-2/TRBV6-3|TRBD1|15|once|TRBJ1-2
TGTGCCAGCAGTTACCGGGACAGGTCGTTATATGGCTACACCTTC
CASSYRDRSLYGYTF
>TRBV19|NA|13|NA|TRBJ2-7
TGTGCCAGTTCGGCGGCGGCTACCTACGAGCAGTACTTC
CASSAAATYEQYF
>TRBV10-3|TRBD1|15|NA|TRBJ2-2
TGTGCCATCAGCGCCGGGACAGTTAACACCGGGGAGCTGTTTTTT
CAISAGTVNTGELFF
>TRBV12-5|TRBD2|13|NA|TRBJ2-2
TGTGCTAGTGGTTGGGGGGGACCCGGGGAGCTGTTTTTT
CASGWGGPGELFF